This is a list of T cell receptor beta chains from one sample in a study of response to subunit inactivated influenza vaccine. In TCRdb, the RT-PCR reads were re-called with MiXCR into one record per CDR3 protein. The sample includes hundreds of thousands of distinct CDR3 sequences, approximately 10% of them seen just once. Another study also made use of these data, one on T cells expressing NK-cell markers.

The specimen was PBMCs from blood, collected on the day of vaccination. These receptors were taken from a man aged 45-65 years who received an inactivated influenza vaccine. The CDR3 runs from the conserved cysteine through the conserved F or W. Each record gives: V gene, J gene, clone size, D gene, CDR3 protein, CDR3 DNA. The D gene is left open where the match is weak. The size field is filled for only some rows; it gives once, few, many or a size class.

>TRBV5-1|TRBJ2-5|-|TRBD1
CASSRMDREETQYF
TGCGCCAGCAGCCGAATGGACAGGGAAGAGACCCAGTACTTC
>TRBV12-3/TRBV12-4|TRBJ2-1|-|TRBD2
CASSPGGSREFF
TGTGCCAGCAGCCCGGGGGGGAGTAGGGAGTTCTTC
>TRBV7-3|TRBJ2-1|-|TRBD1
CASSLYHRGPYNEQFF
TGTGCCAGCAGCTTATATCACAGGGGACCCTACAATGAGCAGTTCTTC
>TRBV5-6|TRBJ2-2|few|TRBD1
CASSFFRTGISNTGELFF
TGTGCCAGCAGCTTCTTCCGGACAGGGATCTCGAACACCGGGGAGCTGTTTTTT
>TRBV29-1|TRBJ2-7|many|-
CSVVRDRRGEQYF
TGCAGCGTTGTTCGAGACAGACGTGGAGAGCAGTACTTC
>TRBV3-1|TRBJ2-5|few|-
CASSQDSKRETQYF
TGTGCCAGCAGCCAAGATTCCAAGAGGGAGACCCAGTACTTC
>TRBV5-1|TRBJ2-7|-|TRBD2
CASSLRTSDTKNHPEQYF
TGCGCCAGCAGCTTGCGGACTAGCGATACTAAGAATCATCCCGAGCAGTACTTC
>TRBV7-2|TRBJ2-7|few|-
CASSEAHDTSYEQYF
TGTGCCAGCAGCGAAGCCCATGACACCTCCTACGAGCAGTACTTC
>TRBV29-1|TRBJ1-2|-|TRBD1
CSVAGTGGEANYGYTF
TGCAGCGTGGCCGGTACAGGGGGCGAAGCTAACTATGGCTACACCTTC
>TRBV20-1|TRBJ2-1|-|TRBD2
CSARFGTSCFF
TGCAGTGCTAGGTTTGGGACTAGCTGCTTCTTC
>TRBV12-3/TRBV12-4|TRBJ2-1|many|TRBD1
CASRPAGTGHYNEQFF
TGTGCCAGCAGACCAGCCGGGACAGGACACTACAATGAGCAGTTCTTC
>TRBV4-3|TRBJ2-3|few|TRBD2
CASSRQLAGGSTDTQYF
TGCGCCAGCAGCCGCCAATTAGCGGGGGGCAGCACAGATACGCAGTATTTT
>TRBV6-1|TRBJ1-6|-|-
CASSEVEGRGSPLHF
TGTGCCAGCAGTGAAGTTGAGGGAAGAGGGTCACCCCTCCACTTT
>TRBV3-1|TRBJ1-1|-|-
CASSSSTANTEAFF
TGTGCCAGCAGCTCGTCGACGGCAAACACTGAAGCTTTCTTT
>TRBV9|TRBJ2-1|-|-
CASSVAYRPYNEQFF
TGTGCCAGCAGCGTAGCCTACCGTCCCTACAATGAGCAGTTCTTC
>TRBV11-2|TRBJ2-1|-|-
CASSPVVSGPYNEQFF
TGTGCCAGCAGCCCCGTGGTTAGCGGACCCTACAATGAGCAGTTCTTC
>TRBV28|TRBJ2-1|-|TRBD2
CASGKLAGWNEQFF
TGTGCCAGCGGAAAACTAGCGGGTTGGAATGAGCAGTTCTTC
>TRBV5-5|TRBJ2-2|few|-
CASRGGVANTGELFF
TGTGCCAGCAGAGGAGGGGTGGCGAACACCGGGGAGCTGTTTTTT
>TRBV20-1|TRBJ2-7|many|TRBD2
CSARDLAGTYEQYF
TGCAGTGCTAGAGATTTAGCGGGAACCTACGAGCAGTACTTC
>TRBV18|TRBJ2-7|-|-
CASSRQPYEQYF
TGTGCCAGCTCACGACAGCCCTACGAGCAGTACTTC
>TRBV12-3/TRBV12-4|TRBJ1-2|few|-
CASSFSGHYGYTF
TGTGCCAGCAGTTTTTCGGGACATTATGGCTACACCTTC
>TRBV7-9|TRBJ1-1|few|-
CASSQGGSYTEAFF
TGTGCCAGCAGCCAAGGGGGGTCGTACACTGAAGCTTTCTTT
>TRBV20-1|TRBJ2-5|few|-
CSAREGLETQYF
TGCAGTGCTAGGGAGGGTTTGGAGACCCAGTACTTC
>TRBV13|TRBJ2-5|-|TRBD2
CASSPRQPSGASGETQYF
TGTGCCAGCAGCCCTCGGCAGCCTAGCGGGGCTTCGGGGGAGACCCAGTACTTC
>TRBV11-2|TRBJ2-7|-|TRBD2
CASRPFSGASYEQYF
TGTGCCAGCAGGCCCTTTAGCGGGGCCTCCTACGAGCAGTACTTC
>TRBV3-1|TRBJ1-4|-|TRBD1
CASSRKDRGNEKLFF
TGTGCCAGCAGCCGAAAGGACAGGGGAAATGAAAAACTGTTTTTT
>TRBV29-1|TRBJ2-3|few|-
CSVEELRHRGEETDTQYF
TGCAGCGTTGAAGAATTGAGACATAGGGGCGAGGAGACAGATACGCAGTATTTT
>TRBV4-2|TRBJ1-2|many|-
CASSQGMGFYGYTF
TGTGCCAGCAGCCAAGGGATGGGATTCTATGGCTACACCTTC
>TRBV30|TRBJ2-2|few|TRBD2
CAWTTTSGRVSGELFF
TGTGCCTGGACTACGACTAGCGGGAGGGTGAGCGGGGAGCTGTTTTTT
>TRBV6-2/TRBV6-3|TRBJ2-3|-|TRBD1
CASRWTGILTDTQYF
TGTGCCAGCAGATGGACAGGGATTCTCACAGATACGCAGTATTTT
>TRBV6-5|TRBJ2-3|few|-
CASSLVEGIADTQYF
TGTGCCAGCAGTTTAGTGGAGGGGATTGCAGATACGCAGTATTTT
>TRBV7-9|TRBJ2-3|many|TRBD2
CASSLTSGRTDTQYF
TGTGCCAGCAGCCTAACTAGCGGGAGGACAGATACGCAGTATTTT
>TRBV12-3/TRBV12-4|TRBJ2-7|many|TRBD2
CASGLAGVYEQYF
TGTGCCAGCGGATTAGCGGGAGTCTACGAGCAGTACTTC
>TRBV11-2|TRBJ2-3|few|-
CASSGVGGSTDTQYF
TGTGCCAGCAGCGGAGTCGGCGGGAGCACAGATACGCAGTATTTT
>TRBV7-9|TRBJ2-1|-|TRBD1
CASRNDRGRNEQFF
TGTGCCAGCAGGAATGACAGGGGACGTAATGAGCAGTTCTTC
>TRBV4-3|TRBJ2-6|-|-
CASSQVQISSGANVLTF
TGCGCCAGCAGCCAAGTTCAGATAAGCTCTGGGGCCAACGTCCTGACTTTC
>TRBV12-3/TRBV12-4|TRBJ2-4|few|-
CASSSNRERAKNIQYF
TGTGCCAGCAGTTCCAACAGGGAACGAGCCAAAAACATTCAGTACTTC
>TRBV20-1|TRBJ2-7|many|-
CSADLGLPYEQYF
TGCAGTGCTGATTTGGGGCTCCCTTACGAGCAGTACTTC
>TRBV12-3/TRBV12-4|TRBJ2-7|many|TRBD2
CASSSGGNNPYEQYF
TGTGCCAGCAGTTCGGGAGGGAACAACCCCTACGAGCAGTACTTC
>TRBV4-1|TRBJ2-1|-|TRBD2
CASSQDLAGTVYEQFF
TGCGCCAGCAGCCAAGATTTAGCGGGTACAGTCTATGAGCAGTTCTTC
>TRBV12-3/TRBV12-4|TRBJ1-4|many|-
CASSLSGAGEKLFF
TGTGCCAGCAGTCTTTCGGGAGCCGGGGAAAAACTGTTTTTT
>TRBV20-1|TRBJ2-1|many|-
CSGGDWGTNEQFF
TGCAGTGGTGGAGATTGGGGAACTAATGAGCAGTTCTTC
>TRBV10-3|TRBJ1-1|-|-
CAISEGIPAEAFF
TGTGCCATCAGTGAGGGTATCCCCGCTGAAGCTTTCTTT
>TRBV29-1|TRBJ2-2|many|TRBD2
CSGSGLAGEGTGELFF
TGCAGCGGCTCCGGACTAGCGGGAGAGGGCACCGGGGAGCTGTTTTTT
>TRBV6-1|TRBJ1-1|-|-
CASTDAKGVRTEAFF
TGTGCCAGCACCGACGCTAAGGGGGTGAGGACTGAAGCTTTCTTT
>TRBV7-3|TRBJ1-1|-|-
CASSLSGKGTEAFF
TGTGCCAGCAGCTTATCAGGGAAGGGCACTGAAGCTTTCTTT
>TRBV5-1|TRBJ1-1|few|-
CASAQGYSNTEAFF
TGCGCCAGTGCCCAGGGATATTCGAACACTGAAGCTTTCTTT
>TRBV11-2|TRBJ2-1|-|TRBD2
CASSAGLARLVPYNEQFF
TGTGCCAGCAGCGCGGGACTAGCGCGTCTCGTCCCCTACAATGAGCAGTTCTTC